Sequencing of this T cell receptor beta chain was carried out in a study of shared clonotypes between healthy human individuals. CDR3 size: 15 residues. Looked up from germline, CDR1 is MNHEY and CDR2 is SMNVEV (reference sequence). Deletions cut 0 bases from V and 0 bases from J, with 6 bases between. Clones were read by immunoSEQ multiplex PCR, and TCRdb kept only the in-frame ones, dropping some. The data show 100,000 to 120,000 clones, with more than 65% seen just once and 20% to 25% held by the top ten. The gene calls are TRBV27 and TRBJ1-5; no clear D. The clonotype comes from a woman aged 30 to 39 in good health. Sequencing input: memory CD8+ T cells sorted from blood. The sample's subset: CD45RO+ cells pooled with CCR7-negative TemRA cells. As DNA, the CDR3 is TGTGCCAGCAGTTTATCAGGCCATAGCAATCAGCCCCAGCATTTT. It specifies CASSLSGHSNQPQHF.